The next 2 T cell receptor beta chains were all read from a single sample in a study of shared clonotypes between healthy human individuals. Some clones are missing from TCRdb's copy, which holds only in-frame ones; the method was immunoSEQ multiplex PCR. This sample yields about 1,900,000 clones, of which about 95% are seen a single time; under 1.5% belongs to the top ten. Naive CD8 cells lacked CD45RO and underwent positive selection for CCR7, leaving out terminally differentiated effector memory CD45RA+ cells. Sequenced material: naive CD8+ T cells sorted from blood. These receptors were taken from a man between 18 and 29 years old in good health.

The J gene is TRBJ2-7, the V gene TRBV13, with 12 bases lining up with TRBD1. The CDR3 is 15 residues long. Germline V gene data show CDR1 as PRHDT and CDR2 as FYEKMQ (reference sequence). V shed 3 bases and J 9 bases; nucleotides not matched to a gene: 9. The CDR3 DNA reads TGTGCCAGCAGCTTCCGGGACAGGGGGCAGTGGGTGCAGTACTTC. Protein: CASSFRDRGQWVQYF.

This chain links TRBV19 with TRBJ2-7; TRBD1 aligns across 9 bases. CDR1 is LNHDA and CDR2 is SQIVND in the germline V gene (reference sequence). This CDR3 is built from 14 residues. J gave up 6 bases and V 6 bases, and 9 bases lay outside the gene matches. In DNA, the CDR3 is TGTGCCAGTAGCCCGGGGACAGGGTTGGGCGAGCAGTACTTC. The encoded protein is CASSPGTGLGEQYF.